This TCR beta chain was sequenced in a study of blood T cell repertoires in COVID-19. Study as a whole: COVID-19 samples from acute and convalescent phases originated in the United States, Italy and Spain.

Per the study methods: The assay estimated nucleated cells by amplifying reference gene primers. Sequencing was performed with immunoSEQ multiplex PCR; in TCRdb, only in-frame clones are kept and a portion is missing. That table furnishes V, J and clone size, whereas the DNA furnished D and trimming. The data hold about 130,000 clones, with approximately 83% observed a single time. This clone was counted only a few times. V was clipped by 5 bases and J by 0 bases, with 14 bases between them. Germline V lookup: CDR1 PRHDT, CDR2 FYEKMQ (reference sequence). This CDR3 has 16 amino acids. Donors of Cohort 3 who recovered were those that had two negative PCRs, clearance, or symptom resolution.

This TCR was sampled from a man aged 50 to 59 who had recovered from COVID-19. The sample comprised PBMCs or T cells enriched from blood (not recorded which). J is TRBJ1-3 and V is TRBV13; tentative D call: TRBD1 (5 bases). The CDR3 spells CASSRIAGFSGNTIYF. In DNA, the CDR3 is TGTGCCAGCAGCCGCATCGCAGGGTTCTCTGGAAACACCATATATTTT.